Following are 9 T cell receptor beta chains from one sample sequenced in a study of blood T cell repertoires in COVID-19. Profiling relied on immunoSEQ multiplex PCR, and the TCRdb table lists in-frame clones only, not all of them. Seen here are about 210,000 clones, about 86% observed once, and the top ten hold 8.5% to 10%. The sample was PBMCs or T cells enriched from blood (not recorded which). The receptors shown here come from a woman aged 45-65 years with acute COVID-19.

This clone occurred a few times. The rearrangement uses TRBV5-1 and TRBJ2-7; 10 positions agree with TRBD1. The germline V gene encodes CDR1 SGHRS and CDR2 YFSETQ. This CDR3 comprises 16 residues. With 4 bases clipped from V and 0 bases from J, the junction kept 7 bases outside the gene matches. The CDR3 DNA follows: TGCGCCAGCAGCAAGGCGCGACAGGGGGCCTCCTACGAGCAGTACTTC. Protein product: CASSKARQGASYEQYF.

The chain couples TRBV5-1 to TRBJ2-1; a weak D match, TRBD2 (5 bases). The CDR3 has 12 residues. Trimming left V 4 bases short and J 7 bases short, with 9 bases between. Per germline, CDR1 SGHRS and CDR2 YFSETQ. Here the CDR3 DNA reads TGCGCCAGCAGCGGAGGAGTGAATGAGCAGTTCTTC. Protein: CASSGGVNEQFF.

The genes are TRBV18 and TRBJ1-2; TRBD1 agrees at 9 bases. V shed 4 bases and J 4 bases; nucleotides not matched to a gene: 10. The CDR3 is 16 amino acids. In germline, CDR1 is KGHSH, CDR2 LQKENI. The CDR3 reads CASSLSTGGAGYGYTF. CDR3 coding DNA: TGTGCCAGCTCACTTTCAACAGGGGGCGCTGGCTATGGCTACACCTTC.

The V call is TRBV9, the J call TRBJ2-3; TRBD2 matches 10 bases. Per the germline V gene, CDR1 is SGDLS and CDR2 is YYNGEE. The CDR3 is 16 amino acids. V lost 4 bases and J lost 5; bases outside the gene matches: 10. CDR3 nucleotides: TGTGCCAGCAGCTCCAGGGGGGCTAGCGGGAGAGATACGCAGTATTTT. Protein product: CASSSRGASGRDTQYF.

Only a few counts were recorded for this clone. V is TRBV7-2 and J is TRBJ2-5, with 9 bases identical to TRBD2. This CDR3 is built from 14 residues. CDR1 SGHTA and CDR2 FQGNSA come from the germline V gene. The V and J ends lost 4 bases and 5 bases, in that order; junction bases with no gene match: 5. CDR3 bases: TGTGCCAGCAGCTCCTTTGGACTAGCGGAGACCCAGTACTTC. Protein: CASSSFGLAETQYF.

The V and J genes are TRBV28 and TRBJ2-7, with D unresolved. The CDR3 length is 13 residues. The germline CDR1 and CDR2 sequences are MDHEN and SYDVKM. V was clipped by 8 bases and J by 2 bases, with 13 bases between them. CDR3 loop: CASVRRLTYEQYF. CDR3 coding DNA: TGTGCCAGCGTACGTCGCCTAACCTACGAGCAGTACTTC.

The V gene is TRBV4-3, the J gene TRBJ1-2, with a possible D match to TRBD1 (5 bases). This CDR3 has 16 residues. CDR1 and CDR2 from the germline V gene are LGHNA and YSLEER. With 0 bases removed from V and 8 bases from J, the gap between germline ends came to 19 bases. DNA of the CDR3: TGCGCCAGCAGCCAAGATTCCCGGGGAGGGGCAGGAGGCTACACCTTC. The encoded protein is CASSQDSRGGAGGYTF.

The CDR3 DNA reads TGTGCCAGCAGTGACGGGTCGGAGAGGGGCTACACCTTC. Amino acids: CASSDGSERGYTF. This chain uses TRBV6-4 with TRBJ1-2; D unclear. CDR1 is MRHNA and CDR2 is SNTAGT in the germline V gene. The ends were cut back, 2 bases at V and 8 bases at J, with 12 bases in the middle. CDR3 length: 13 residues.

The rearrangement uses TRBV11-2 and TRBJ2-5; no reliable D call. Per the germline V gene, CDR1 is SGHAT and CDR2 is FQNNGV. The CDR3 length is 15 residues. V lost 0 bases, J lost 1 base, and 9 bases lay in between. The CDR3, as DNA: TGTGCCAGCAGCTTAGATTGGGCAGCCCAAGAGACCCAGTACTTC. Translating gives CASSLDWAAQETQYF.